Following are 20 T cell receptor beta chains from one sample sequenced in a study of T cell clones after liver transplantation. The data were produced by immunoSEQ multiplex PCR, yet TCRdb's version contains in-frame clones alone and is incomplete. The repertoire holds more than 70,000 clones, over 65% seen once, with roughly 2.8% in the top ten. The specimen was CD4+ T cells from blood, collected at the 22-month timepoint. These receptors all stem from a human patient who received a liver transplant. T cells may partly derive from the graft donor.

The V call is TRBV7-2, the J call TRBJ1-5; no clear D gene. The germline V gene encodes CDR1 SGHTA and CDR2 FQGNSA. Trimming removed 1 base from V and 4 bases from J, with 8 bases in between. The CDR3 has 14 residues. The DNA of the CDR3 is TGTGCCAGCAGCTTAGGAGGGAGGAATCAGCCCCAGCATTTT. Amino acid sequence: CASSLGGRNQPQHF.

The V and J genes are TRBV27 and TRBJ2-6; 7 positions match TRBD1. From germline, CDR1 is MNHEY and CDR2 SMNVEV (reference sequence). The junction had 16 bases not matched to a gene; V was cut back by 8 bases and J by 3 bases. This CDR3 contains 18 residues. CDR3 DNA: TGTGCCAGCGCCGCCTCAGGGGGATTCGTTAGTGGGGCCAACGTCCTGACTTTC. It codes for CASAASGGFVSGANVLTF. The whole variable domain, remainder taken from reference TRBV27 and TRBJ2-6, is EAQVTQNPRYLITVTGKKLTVTCSQNMNHEYMSWYRQDPGLGLRQIYYSMNVEVTDKGDVPEGYKVSRKEKRNFPLILESPSPNQTSLYFCASAASGGFVSGANVLTFGAGSRLTVL.

Here the CDR3 reads CAWEPQGDTQYF. The CDR3 bases are TGTGCCTGGGAGCCTCAGGGAGATACGCAGTATTTT. The gene calls are TRBV30 and TRBJ2-3, with TRBD1 as a possible D gene (5 bases). Looked up from germline, CDR1 is GTSNPN and CDR2 is SVGIG (reference sequence). Trimming pared 5 bases from V and 5 bases from J, leaving 11 bases between. CDR3 length equals 12 residues.

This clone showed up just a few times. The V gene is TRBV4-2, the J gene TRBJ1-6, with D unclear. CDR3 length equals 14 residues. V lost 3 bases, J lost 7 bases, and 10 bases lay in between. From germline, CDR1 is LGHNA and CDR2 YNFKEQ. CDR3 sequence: CASSQGTRNSPLHF. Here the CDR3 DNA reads TGTGCCAGCAGCCAGGGTACGCGGAATTCACCCCTCCACTTT.

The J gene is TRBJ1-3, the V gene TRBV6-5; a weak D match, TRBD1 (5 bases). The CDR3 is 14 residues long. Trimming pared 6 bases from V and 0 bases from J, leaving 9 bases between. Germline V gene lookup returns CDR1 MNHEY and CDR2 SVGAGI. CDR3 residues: CASRARGSGNTIYF. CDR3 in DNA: TGTGCCAGCAGGGCGAGGGGCTCTGGAAACACCATATATTTT.

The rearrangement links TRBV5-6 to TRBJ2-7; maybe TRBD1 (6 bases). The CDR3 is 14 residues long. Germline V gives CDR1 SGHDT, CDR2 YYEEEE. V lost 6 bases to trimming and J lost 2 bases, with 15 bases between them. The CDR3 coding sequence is TGTGCCAGCACCTATATCGACAGGACCTACGAGCAGTACTTC. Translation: CASTYIDRTYEQYF. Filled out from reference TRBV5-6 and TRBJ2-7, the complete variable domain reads DAGVTQSPTHLIKTRGQQVTLRCSPKSGHDTVSWYQQALGQGPQFIFQYYEEEERQRGNFPDRFSGHQFPNYSSELNVNALLLGDSALYLCASTYIDRTYEQYFGPGTRLTVT.

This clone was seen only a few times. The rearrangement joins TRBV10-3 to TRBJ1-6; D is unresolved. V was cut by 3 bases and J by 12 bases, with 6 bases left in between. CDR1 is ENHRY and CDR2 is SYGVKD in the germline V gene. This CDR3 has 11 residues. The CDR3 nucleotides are TGTGCCATCAGTGACCCCAAACCCCTCCACTTT. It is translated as CAISDPKPLHF.

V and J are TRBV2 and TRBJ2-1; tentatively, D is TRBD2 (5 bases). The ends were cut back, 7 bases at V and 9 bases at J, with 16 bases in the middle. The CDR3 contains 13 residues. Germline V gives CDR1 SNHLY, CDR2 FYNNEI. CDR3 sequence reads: CASTGTLWGEQFF. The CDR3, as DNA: TGTGCCAGCACGGGAACTCTTTGGGGTGAGCAGTTCTTC.

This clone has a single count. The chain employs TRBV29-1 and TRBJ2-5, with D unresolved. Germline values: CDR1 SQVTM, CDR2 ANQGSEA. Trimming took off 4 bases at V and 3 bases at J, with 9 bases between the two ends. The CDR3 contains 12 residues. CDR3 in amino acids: CSVGTAKETQYF. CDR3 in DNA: TGCAGCGTTGGGACGGCCAAAGAGACCCAGTACTTC. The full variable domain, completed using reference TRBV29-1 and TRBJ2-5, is SAVISQKPSRDICQRGTSLTIQCQVDSQVTMMFWYRQQPGQSLTLIATANQGSEATYESGFVIDKFPISRPNLTFSTLTVSNMSPEDSSIYLCSVGTAKETQYFGPGTRLLVL.

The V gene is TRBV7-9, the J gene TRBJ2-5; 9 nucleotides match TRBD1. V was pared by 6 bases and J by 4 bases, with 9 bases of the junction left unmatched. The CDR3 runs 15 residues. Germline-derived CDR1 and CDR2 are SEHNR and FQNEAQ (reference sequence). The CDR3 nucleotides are TGTGCCAGCAGGTTCGGACAGGGGATGGGAGAGACCCAGTACTTC. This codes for CASRFGQGMGETQYF.

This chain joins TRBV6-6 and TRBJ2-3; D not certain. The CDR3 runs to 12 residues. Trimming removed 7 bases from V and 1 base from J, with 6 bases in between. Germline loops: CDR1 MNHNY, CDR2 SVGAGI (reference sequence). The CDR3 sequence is CASTHRTDTQYF. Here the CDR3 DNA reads TGTGCCAGCACCCACCGCACAGATACGCAGTATTTT.

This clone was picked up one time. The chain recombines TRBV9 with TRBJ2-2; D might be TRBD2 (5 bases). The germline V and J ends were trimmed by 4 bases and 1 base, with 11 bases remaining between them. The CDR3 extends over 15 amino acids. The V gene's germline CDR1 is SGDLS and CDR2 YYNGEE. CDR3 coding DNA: TGTGCCAGCAGCCCCCGGAGGCAGAACACCGGGGAGCTGTTTTTT. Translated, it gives CASSPRRQNTGELFF.

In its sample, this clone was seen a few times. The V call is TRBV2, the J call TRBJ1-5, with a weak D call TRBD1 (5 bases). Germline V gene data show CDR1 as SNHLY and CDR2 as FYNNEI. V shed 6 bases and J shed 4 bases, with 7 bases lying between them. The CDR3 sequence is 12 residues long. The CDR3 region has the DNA TGTGCCAGCAGCCGGGGGAATCAGCCCCAGCATTTT. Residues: CASSRGNQPQHF.

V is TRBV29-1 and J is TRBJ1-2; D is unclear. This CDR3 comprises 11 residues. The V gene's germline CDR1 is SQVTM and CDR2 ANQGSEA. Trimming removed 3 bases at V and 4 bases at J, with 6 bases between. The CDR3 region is CSVDEFYGYTF. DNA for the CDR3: TGCAGCGTTGACGAGTTCTATGGCTACACCTTC.

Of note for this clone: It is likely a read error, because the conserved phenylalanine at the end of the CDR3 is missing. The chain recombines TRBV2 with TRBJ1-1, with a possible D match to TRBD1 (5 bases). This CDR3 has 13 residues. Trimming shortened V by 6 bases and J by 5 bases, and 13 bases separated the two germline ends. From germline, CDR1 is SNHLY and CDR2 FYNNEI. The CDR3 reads CASSLSGWTEAFL. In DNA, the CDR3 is TGTGCCAGCAGCTTATCAGGGTGGACTGAAGCTTTCCTT.

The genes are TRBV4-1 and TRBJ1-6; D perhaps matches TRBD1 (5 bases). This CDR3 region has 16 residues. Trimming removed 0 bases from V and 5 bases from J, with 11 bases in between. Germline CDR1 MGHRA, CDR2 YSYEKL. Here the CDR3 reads CASSQDPGRDNSPLHF. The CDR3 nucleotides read TGCGCCAGCAGCCAAGACCCGGGCAGGGATAATTCACCCCTCCACTTT.

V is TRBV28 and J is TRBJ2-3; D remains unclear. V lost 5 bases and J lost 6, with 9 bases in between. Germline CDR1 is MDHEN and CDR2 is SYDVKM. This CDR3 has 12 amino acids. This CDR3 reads CASSPGFDTQYF. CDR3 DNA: TGTGCCAGCAGTCCCGGATTCGATACGCAGTATTTT.

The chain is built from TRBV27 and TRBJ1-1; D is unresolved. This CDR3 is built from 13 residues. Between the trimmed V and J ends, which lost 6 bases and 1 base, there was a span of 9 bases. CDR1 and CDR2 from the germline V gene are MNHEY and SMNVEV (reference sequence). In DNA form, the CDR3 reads TGTGCCAGCAGCCATTCTCGGAACACTGAAGCTTTCTTT. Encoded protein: CASSHSRNTEAFF.

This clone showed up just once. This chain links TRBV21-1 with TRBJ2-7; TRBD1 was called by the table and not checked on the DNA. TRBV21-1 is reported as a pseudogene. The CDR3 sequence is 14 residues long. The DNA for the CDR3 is TGTGCCAGCAGCAAAGATACAGGACATTACGAGCAGTACTTC. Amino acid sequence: CASSKDTGHYEQYF.

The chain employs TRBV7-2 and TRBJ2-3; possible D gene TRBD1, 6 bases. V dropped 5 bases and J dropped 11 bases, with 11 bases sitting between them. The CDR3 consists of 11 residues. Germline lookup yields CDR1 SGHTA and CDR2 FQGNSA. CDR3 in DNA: TGTGCCAGCAGCCCCCAGGACAGGCAGTATTTT. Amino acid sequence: CASSPQDRQYF.